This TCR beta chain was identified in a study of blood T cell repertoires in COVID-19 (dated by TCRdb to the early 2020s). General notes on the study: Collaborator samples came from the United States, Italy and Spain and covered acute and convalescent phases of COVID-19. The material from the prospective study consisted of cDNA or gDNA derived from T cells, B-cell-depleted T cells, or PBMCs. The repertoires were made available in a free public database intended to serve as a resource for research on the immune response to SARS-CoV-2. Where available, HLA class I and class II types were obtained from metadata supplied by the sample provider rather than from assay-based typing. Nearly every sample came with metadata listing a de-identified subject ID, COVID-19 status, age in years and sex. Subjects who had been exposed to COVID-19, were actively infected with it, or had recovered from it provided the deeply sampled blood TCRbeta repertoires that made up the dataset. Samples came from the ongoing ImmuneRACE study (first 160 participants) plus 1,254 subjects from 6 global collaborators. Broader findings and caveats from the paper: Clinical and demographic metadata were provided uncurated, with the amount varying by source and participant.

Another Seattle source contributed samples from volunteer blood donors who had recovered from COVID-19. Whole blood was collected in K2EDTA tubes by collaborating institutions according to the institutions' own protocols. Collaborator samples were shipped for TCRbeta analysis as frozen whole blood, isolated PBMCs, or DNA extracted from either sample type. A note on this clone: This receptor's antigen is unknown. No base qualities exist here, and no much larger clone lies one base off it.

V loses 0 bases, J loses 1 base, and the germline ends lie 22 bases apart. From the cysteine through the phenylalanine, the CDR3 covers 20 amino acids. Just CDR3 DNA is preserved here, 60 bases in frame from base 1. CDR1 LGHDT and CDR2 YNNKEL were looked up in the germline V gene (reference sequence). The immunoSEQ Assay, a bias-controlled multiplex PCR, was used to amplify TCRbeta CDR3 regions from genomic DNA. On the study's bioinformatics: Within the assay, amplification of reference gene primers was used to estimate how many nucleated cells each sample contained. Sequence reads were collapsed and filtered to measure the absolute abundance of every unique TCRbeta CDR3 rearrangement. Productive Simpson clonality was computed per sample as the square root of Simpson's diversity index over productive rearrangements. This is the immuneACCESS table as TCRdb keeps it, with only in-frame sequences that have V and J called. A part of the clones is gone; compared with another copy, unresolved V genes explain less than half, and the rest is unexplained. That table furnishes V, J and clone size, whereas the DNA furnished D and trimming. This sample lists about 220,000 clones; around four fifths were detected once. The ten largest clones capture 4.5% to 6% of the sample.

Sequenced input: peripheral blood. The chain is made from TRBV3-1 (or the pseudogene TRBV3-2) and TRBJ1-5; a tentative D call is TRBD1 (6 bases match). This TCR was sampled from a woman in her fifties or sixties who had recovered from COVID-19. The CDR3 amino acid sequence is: CASSQDLGHPPRPSNQPQHF. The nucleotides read TGTGCCAGCAGCCAAGATCTGGGACACCCACCAAGACCAAGCAATCAGCCCCAGCATTTT.